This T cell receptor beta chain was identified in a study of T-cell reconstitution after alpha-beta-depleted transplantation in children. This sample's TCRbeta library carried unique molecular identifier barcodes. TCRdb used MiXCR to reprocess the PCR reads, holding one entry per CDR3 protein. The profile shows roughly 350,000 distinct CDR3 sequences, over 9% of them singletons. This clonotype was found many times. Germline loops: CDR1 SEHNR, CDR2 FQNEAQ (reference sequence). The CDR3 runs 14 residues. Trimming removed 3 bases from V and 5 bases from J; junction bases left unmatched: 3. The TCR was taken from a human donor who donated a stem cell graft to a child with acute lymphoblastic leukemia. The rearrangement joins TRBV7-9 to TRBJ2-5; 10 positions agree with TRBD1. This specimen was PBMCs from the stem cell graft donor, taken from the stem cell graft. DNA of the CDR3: TGTGCCAGCAGCTTGACAGGGGGCTGGGAGACCCAGTACTTC. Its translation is CASSLTGGWETQYF.